The 5 T cell receptor beta chains below come from one sample, sequenced in a study of blood T cell repertoires in COVID-19. Here immunoSEQ multiplex PCR was the method, and the copy in TCRdb shows in-frame clones only, minus some. The table records fewer than 200,000 clones, over 65% of them present only once. The sequenced sample was peripheral blood. The receptors here all came from a woman older than 75 with acute or convalescent COVID-19.

The rearrangement joins TRBV24-1 to TRBJ2-1, with D possibly matching TRBD2 (6 bases). Germline V gene sequence: CDR1 KGHDR, CDR2 SFDVKD. The V end was cut by 2 bases, the J end by 8 bases, with 12 bases between. The CDR3 is 14 amino acids. This CDR3 is CATSDYTLADEQFF. The CDR3 coding sequence is TGTGCCACCAGTGATTATACATTAGCGGATGAGCAGTTCTTC.

The rearrangement joins TRBV28 to TRBJ1-2, with no clear D. Trimming stripped 4 bases from V and 4 bases from J, with 10 bases between. CDR1 is MDHEN, CDR2 SYDVKM, per germline. The CDR3 has 13 residues. In nucleotides, the CDR3 is TGTGCCAGCAGTTCGGGTGGGAGCTATGGCTACACCTTC. It translates to CASSSGGSYGYTF.

The chain couples TRBV6-5 to TRBJ2-7, with D perhaps TRBD2 (6 bases). The CDR3 is 15 residues long. CDR1 MNHEY and CDR2 SVGAGI come from the germline V gene. Trimming took off 6 bases at V and 2 bases at J, with 17 bases between the two ends. The CDR3 spells CASSPSGSLTYEQYF. The CDR3 region has the DNA TGTGCCAGCAGCCCCTCCGGGAGTTTGACCTACGAGCAGTACTTC.

The chain is built from TRBV28 and TRBJ1-1; D possibly corresponds to TRBD1 (5 bases). CDR1 is MDHEN, CDR2 SYDVKM, per germline. This CDR3 is 14 amino acids long. Between the trimmed V and J ends, which lost 5 bases and 2 bases, there was a span of 12 bases. In DNA, the CDR3 is TGTGCCAGCAGTGGCGGCGGGGGTAACACTGAAGCTTTCTTT. Amino acids: CASSGGGGNTEAFF. Full variable domain (remainder filled in from reference TRBV28 and TRBJ1-1): DVKVTQSSRYLVKRTGEKVFLECVQDMDHENMFWYRQDPGLGLRLIYFSYDVKMKEKGDIPEGYSVSREKKERFSLILESASTNQTSMYLCASSGGGGNTEAFFGQGTRLTVV.

The chain uses TRBV2 and TRBJ2-7; the D gene is possibly TRBD1 (6 bases). Germline CDR1 SNHLY, CDR2 FYNNEI. V gave up 5 bases and J gave up 7 bases, with 18 bases separating them. This CDR3 is 14 amino acids long. CDR3 DNA: TGTGCCAGCAGTCAGGGGACCGGATGGGGGGAGCAGTACTTC. It yields the protein CASSQGTGWGEQYF.